This T cell receptor (beta chain) was captured in a study of shared clonotypes between healthy human individuals. Data came from immunoSEQ multiplex PCR; TCRdb stores just in-frame clones and leaves some out. This table holds roughly 2,000,000 clones, roughly 94% found once. In the naive CD8 group, cells lacked CD45RO and were positively selected for CCR7, so terminally differentiated effector memory CD45RA+ cells were left out. CDR1 and CDR2 (germline): SEHNR, FQNEAQ (reference sequence). The CDR3 totals 13 residues. The ends were cut back, 4 bases at V and 0 bases at J, with 6 bases in the middle. Concerning this clone itself: Other DNA sequences within the sample encode an identical CDR3.

The sequence was collected from a man younger than 35 in good health. This chain connects TRBV7-9 to TRBJ2-5; unclear D gene. Source material: naive CD8+ T cells sorted from blood. DNA for the CDR3: TGTGCCAGCAGCTCCTCGTACCAAGAGACCCAGTACTTC. Protein: CASSSSYQETQYF.